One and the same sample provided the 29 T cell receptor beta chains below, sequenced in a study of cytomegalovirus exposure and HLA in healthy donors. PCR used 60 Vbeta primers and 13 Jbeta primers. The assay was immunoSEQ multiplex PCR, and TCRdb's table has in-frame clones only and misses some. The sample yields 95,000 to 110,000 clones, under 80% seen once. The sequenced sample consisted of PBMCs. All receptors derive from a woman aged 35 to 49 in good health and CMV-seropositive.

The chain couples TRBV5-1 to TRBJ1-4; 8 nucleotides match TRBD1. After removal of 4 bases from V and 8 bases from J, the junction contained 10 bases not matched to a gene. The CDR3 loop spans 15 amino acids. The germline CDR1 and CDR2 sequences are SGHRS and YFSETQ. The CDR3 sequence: CASSRTTGVAEKLFF. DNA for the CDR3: TGCGCCAGCAGCAGAACGACAGGGGTCGCGGAAAAACTGTTTTTT. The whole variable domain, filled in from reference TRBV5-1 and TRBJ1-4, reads KAGVTQTPRYLIKTRGQQVTLSCSPISGHRSVSWYQQTPGQGLQFLFEYFSETQRNKGNFPGRFSGRQFSNSRSEMNVSTLELGDSALYLCASSRTTGVAEKLFFGSGTQLSVL.

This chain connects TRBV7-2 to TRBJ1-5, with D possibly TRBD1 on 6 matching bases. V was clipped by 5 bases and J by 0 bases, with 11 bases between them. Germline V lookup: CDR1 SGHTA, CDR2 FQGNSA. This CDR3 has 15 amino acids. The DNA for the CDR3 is TGTGCCAGCAGCCATCAGGGGAATAGCAATCAGCCCCAGCATTTT. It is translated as CASSHQGNSNQPQHF.

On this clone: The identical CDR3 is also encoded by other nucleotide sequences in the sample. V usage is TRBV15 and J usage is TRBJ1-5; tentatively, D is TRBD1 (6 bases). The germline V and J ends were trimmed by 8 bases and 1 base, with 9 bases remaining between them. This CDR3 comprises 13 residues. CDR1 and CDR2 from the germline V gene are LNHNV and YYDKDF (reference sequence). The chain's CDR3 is CATAQGSNQPQHF. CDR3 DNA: TGTGCCACCGCACAGGGAAGCAATCAGCCCCAGCATTTT.

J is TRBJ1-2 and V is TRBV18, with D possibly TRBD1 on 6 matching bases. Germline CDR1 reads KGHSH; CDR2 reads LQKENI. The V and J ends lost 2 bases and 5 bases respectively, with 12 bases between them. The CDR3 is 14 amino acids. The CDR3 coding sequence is TGTGCCAGCTCACCAACACAGGGTCGGTATGGCTACACCTTC. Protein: CASSPTQGRYGYTF.

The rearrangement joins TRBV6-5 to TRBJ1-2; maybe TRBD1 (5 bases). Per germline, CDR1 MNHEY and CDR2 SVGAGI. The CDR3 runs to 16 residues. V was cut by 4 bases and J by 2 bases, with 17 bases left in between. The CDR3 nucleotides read TGTGCCAGCAGTTGGGGGGTCGCGGGGGTGAACTATGGCTACACCTTC. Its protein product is CASSWGVAGVNYGYTF.

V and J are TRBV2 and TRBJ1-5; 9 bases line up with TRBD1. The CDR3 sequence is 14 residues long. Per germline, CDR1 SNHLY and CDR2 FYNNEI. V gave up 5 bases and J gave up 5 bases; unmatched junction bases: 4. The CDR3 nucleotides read TGTGCCAGCAGTCAGGACAGGGGCGATCAGCCCCAGCATTTT. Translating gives CASSQDRGDQPQHF.

DNA for the CDR3: TGTGCCAGCCTGTTGTCCGCAACTAATGAAAAACTGTTTTTT. Translated, it gives CASLLSATNEKLFF. The chain combines TRBV6-1 with TRBJ1-4; D not certain. CDR3 size: 14 residues. V lost 8 bases and J lost 0, with 10 bases in between. Germline CDR1 reads MNHNS; CDR2 reads SASEGT.

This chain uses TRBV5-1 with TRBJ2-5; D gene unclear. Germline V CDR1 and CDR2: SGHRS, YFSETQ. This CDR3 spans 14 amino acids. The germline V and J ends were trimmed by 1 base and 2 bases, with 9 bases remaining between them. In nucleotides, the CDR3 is TGCGCCAGCAGCTTGATGGCACAACAAGAGACCCAGTACTTC. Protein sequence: CASSLMAQQETQYF.

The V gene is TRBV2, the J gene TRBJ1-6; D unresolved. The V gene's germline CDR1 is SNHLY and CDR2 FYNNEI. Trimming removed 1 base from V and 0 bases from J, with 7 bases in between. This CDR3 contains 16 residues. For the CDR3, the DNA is TGTGCCAGCAGTGAAGTGGAGAGCTCCTATAATTCACCCCTCCACTTT. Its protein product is CASSEVESSYNSPLHF.

The CDR3 loop reads CASSPFGQGSYEQYF. For the CDR3, the DNA is TGTGCCAGCAGCCCCTTCGGGCAGGGTAGCTACGAGCAGTACTTC. This chain joins TRBV6-5 and TRBJ2-7; D may be TRBD1 (5 bases). The CDR3 covers 15 residues. V lost 6 bases to trimming and J lost 3 bases, with 18 bases between them. The germline V gene has CDR1 MNHEY and CDR2 SVGAGI.

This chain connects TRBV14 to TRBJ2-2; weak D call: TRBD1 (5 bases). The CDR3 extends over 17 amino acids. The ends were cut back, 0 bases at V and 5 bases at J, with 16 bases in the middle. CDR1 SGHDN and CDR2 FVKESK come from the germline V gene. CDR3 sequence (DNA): TGTGCCAGCAGCCAAGAGAGACAGAAGTTCCCTACCGGGGAGCTGTTTTTT. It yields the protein CASSQERQKFPTGELFF.

The CDR3 DNA is TGCGCCAGCAGCCTAACTACAACAGGGTACAATGAGCAGTTCTTC. It specifies CASSLTTTGYNEQFF. V usage is TRBV5-1 and J usage is TRBJ2-1; D is possibly TRBD1 (6 bases). The CDR3 spans 15 residues. Per the germline V gene, CDR1 is SGHRS and CDR2 is YFSETQ. The V end was cut by 4 bases, the J end by 4 bases, with 15 bases between.

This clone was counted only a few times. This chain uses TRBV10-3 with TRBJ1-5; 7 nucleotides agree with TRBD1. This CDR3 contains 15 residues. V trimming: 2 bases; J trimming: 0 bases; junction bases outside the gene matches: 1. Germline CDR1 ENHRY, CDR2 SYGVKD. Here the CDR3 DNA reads TGTGCCATCAGTGAGGGACAGGATAGCAATCAGCCCCAGCATTTT. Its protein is CAISEGQDSNQPQHF.

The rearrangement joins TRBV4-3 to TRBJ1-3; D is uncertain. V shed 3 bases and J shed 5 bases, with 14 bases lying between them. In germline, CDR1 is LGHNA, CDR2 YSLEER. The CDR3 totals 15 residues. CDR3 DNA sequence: TGCGCCAGCAGCCAGGAGATCTCTCCCCGAAACACCATATATTTT. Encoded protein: CASSQEISPRNTIYF.

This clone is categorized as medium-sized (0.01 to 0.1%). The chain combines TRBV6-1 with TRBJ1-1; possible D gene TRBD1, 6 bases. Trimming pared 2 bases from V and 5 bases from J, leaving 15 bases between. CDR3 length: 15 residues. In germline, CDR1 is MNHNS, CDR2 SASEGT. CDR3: CASSESEGGGTEAFF. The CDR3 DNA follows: TGTGCCAGCAGTGAATCGGAAGGGGGTGGGACTGAAGCTTTCTTT.

Here the CDR3 reads CASSYPEHRNTEAFF. The DNA of the CDR3 is TGTGCCAGCAGTTACCCGGAACACAGGAACACTGAAGCTTTCTTT. The chain joins TRBV6-5 to TRBJ1-1, with D uncertain. Trimming removed 2 bases at V and 1 base at J, with 11 bases between. Germline values: CDR1 MNHEY, CDR2 SVGAGI. This CDR3 comprises 15 residues.

The CDR3 bases are TGCAGCGCCGGGAATTCGGACTTATTGGCCATGAACACTGAAGCTTTCTTT. Its protein is CSAGNSDLLAMNTEAFF. This chain joins TRBV29-1 and TRBJ1-1; no clear D gene. This CDR3 comprises 17 residues. The V gene's germline CDR1 is SQVTM and CDR2 ANQGSEA. Trimming pared 7 bases from V and 0 bases from J, leaving 24 bases between.

The CDR3 reads CASSADTGTEAFF. CDR3 DNA sequence: TGTGCCAGCAGCGCGGACACGGGCACTGAAGCTTTCTTT. The chain has TRBV7-9 and TRBJ1-1; possibly TRBD1 for D (5 bases). The germline CDR1 and CDR2 sequences are SEHNR and FQNEAQ (reference sequence). The CDR3 has 13 amino acids. V was trimmed by 5 bases and J by 4 bases, leaving 11 bases between them. Filled out from reference TRBV7-9 and TRBJ1-1, the complete variable domain reads DTGVSQNPRHKITKRGQNVTFRCDPISEHNRLYWYRQTLGQGPEFLTYFQNEAQLEKSRLLSDRFSAERPKGSFSTLEIQRTEQGDSAMYLCASSADTGTEAFFGQGTRLTVV.

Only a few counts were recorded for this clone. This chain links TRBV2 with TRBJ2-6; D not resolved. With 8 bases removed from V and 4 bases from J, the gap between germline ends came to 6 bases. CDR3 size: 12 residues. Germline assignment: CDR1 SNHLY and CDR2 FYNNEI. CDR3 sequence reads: CASFLGANVLTF. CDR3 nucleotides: TGTGCCAGCTTCTTAGGGGCCAACGTCCTGACTTTC. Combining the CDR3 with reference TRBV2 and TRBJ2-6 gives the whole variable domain EPEVTQTPSHQVTQMGQEVILRCVPISNHLYFYWYRQILGQKVEFLVSFYNNEISEKSEIFDDQFSVERPDGSNFTLKIRSTKLEDSAMYFCASFLGANVLTFGAGSRLTVL.

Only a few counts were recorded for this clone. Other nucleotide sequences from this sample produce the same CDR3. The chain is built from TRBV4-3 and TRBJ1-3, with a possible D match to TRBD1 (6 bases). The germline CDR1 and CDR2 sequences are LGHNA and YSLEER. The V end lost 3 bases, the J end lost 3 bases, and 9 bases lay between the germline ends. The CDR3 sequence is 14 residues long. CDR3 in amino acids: CASSQGASGNTIYF. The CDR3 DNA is TGCGCCAGCAGCCAGGGGGCTAGTGGAAACACCATATATTTT.

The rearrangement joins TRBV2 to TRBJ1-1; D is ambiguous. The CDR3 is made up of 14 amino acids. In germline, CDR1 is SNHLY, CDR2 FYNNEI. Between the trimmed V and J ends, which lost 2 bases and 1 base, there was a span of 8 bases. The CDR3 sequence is CASSEIGGNTEAFF. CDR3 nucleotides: TGTGCCAGCAGTGAAATCGGAGGGAACACTGAAGCTTTCTTT.

CDR3 DNA: TGTGCCAGCACTCTTAGGGGTGACTCCCCCTACGAGCAGTACTTC. Translation gives CASTLRGDSPYEQYF. The chain is built from TRBV6-6 and TRBJ2-7; D may be TRBD1 (5 bases). CDR3 size: 15 residues. The V gene lost 7 bases and the J gene lost 2 bases, with 18 bases spanning the gap. Germline values: CDR1 MNHNY, CDR2 SVGAGI (reference sequence).

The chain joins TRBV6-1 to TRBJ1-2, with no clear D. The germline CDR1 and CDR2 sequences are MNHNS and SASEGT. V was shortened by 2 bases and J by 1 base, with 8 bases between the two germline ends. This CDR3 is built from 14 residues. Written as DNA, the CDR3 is TGTGCCAGCAGTGAACAACCCAGTAACTATGGCTACACCTTC. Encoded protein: CASSEQPSNYGYTF.

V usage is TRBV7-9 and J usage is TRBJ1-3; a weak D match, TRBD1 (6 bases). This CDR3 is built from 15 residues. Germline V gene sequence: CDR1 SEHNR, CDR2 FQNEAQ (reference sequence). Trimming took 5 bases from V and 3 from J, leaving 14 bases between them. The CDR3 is CASSTVGHGGNTIYF. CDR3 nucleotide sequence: TGTGCCAGCAGCACCGTGGGACATGGTGGAAACACCATATATTTT.

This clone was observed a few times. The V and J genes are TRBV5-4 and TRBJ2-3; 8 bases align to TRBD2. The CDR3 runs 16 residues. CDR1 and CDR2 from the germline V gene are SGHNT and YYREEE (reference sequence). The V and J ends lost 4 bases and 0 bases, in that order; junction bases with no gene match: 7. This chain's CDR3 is CASSPGAGGSTDTQYF. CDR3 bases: TGTGCCAGCAGCCCGGGCGCGGGGGGAAGCACAGATACGCAGTATTTT. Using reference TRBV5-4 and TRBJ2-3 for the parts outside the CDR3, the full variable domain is ETGVTQSPTHLIKTRGQQVTLRCSSQSGHNTVSWYQQALGQGPQFIFQYYREEENGRGNFPPRFSGLQFPNYSSELNVNALELDDSALYLCASSPGAGGSTDTQYFGPGTRLTVL.

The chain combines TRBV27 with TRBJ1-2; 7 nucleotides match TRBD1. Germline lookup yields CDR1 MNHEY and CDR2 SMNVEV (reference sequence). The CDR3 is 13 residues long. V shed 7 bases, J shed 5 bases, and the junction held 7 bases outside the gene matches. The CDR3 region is CASTPSGGYGYTF. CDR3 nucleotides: TGTGCCAGCACACCATCAGGGGGATATGGCTACACCTTC.

The CDR3 is CATSKGGAYNEQFF. CDR3 coding DNA: TGTGCCACCAGCAAAGGAGGGGCTTACAATGAGCAGTTCTTC. V gene TRBV15 combines with J gene TRBJ2-1, with D maybe TRBD2 (6 bases). The ends were cut back, 4 bases at V and 4 bases at J, with 11 bases in the middle. The CDR3 has 14 residues. Germline V lookup: CDR1 LNHNV, CDR2 YYDKDF (reference sequence).

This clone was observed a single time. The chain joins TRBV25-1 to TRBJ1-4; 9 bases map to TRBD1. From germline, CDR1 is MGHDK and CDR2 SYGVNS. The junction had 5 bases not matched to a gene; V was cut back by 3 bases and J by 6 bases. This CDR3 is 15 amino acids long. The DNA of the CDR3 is TGTGCCAGCAGTGATGCGAGGACAGGGGATGAAAAACTGTTTTTT. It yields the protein CASSDARTGDEKLFF.

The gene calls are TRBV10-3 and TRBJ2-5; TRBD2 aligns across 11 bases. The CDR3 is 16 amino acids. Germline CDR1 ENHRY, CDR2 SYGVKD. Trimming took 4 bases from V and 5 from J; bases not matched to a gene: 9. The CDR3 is CAISGPSGGSGETQYF. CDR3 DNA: TGTGCCATCAGTGGGCCTAGCGGGGGGTCAGGGGAGACCCAGTACTTC.